This TCR beta chain was documented in a study of cytomegalovirus exposure and HLA in healthy donors. Donors were drawn from the 120-subject validation cohort, separate from the roughly 670-subject first cohort. The table came from immunoSEQ multiplex PCR; TCRdb's copy has only in-frame clones and leaves some out. The sample records some 170,000 clones, roughly 86% being singletons. Trimming stripped 10 bases from V and 0 bases from J, with 19 bases between. Germline CDR1 reads SNHLY; CDR2 reads FYNNEI. The CDR3 is made up of 16 amino acids. Source material: PBMCs. The receptor was isolated from a man between 18 and 29 years old in good health and CMV-seropositive. The chain links TRBV2 to TRBJ2-1; tentatively, D is TRBD2 (6 bases). Here the CDR3 reads CATSRERPSSYNEQFF. CDR3 bases: TGTGCCACCTCCCGGGAGCGCCCAAGCTCCTACAATGAGCAGTTCTTC.